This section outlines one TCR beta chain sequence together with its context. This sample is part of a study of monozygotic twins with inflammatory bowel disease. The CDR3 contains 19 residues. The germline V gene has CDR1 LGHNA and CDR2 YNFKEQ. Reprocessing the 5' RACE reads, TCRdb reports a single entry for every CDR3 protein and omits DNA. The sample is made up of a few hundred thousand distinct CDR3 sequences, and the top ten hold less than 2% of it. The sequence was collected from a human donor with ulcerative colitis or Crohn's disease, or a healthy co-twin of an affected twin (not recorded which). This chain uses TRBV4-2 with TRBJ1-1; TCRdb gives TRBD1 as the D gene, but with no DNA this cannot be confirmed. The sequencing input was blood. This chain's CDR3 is CASSQRWETGVDMNTEAFF.